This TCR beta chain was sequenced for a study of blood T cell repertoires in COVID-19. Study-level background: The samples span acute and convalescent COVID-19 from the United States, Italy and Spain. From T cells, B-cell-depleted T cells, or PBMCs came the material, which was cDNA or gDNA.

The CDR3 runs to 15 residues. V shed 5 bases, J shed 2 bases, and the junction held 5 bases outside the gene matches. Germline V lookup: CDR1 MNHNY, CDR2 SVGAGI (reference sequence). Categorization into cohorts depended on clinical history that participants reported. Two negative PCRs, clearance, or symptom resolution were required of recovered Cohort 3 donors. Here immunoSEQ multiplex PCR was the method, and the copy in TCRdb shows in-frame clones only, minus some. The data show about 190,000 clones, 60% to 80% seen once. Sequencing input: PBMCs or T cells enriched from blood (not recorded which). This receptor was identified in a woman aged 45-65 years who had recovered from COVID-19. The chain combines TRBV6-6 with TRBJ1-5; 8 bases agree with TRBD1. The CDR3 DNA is TGTGCCAGCAGTACCCAGGACAGGGGCAATCAGCCCCAGCATTTT. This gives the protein CASSTQDRGNQPQHF.